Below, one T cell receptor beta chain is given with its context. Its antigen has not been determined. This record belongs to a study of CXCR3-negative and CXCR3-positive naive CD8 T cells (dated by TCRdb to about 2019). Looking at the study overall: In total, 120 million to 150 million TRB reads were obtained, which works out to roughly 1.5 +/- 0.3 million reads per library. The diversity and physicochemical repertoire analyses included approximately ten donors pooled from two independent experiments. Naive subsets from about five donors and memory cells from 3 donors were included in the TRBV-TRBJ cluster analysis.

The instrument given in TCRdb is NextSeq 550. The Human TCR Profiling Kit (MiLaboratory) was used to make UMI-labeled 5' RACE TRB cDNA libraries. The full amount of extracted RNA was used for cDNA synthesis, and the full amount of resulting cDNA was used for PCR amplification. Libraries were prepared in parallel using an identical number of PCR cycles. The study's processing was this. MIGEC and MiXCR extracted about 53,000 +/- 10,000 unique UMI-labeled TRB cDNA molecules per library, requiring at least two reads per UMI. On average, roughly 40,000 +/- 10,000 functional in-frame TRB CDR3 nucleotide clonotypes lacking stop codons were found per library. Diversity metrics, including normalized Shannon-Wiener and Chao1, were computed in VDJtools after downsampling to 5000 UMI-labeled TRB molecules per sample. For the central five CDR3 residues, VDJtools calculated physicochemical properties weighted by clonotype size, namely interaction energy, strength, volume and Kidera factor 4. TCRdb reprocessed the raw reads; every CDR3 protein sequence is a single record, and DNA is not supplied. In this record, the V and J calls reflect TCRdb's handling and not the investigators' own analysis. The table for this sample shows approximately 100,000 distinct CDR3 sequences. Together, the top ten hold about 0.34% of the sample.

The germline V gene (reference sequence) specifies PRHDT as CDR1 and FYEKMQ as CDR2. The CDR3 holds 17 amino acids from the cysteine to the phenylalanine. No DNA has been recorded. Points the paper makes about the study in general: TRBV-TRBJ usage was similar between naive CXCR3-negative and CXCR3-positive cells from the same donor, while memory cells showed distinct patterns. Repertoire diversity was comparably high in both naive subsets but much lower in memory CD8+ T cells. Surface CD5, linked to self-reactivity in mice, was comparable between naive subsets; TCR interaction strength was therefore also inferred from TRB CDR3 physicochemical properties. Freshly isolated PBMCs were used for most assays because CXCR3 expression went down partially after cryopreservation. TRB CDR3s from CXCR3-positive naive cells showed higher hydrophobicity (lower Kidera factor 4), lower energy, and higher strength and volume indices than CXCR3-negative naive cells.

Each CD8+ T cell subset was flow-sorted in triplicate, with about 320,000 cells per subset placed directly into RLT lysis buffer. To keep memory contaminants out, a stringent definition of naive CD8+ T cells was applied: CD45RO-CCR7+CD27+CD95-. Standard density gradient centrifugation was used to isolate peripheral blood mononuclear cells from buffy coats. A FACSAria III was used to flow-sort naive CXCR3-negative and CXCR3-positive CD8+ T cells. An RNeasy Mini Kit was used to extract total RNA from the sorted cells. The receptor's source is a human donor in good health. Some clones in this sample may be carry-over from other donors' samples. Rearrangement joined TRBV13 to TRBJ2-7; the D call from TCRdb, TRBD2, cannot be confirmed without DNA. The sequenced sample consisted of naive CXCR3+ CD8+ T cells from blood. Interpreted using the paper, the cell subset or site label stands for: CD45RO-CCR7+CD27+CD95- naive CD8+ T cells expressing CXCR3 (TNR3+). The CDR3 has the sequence CASSSRLAEGPFYEQYF.